The entry below describes one T cell receptor (beta chain). The data were obtained in a study of blood T cell repertoires in COVID-19. Per the authors' pipeline: Amplifying reference gene primers gave estimates of nucleated cell counts. Data came from immunoSEQ multiplex PCR; TCRdb stores just in-frame clones and leaves some out. V and J calls and clone size are as listed in that table; D and trimming were resolved from the DNA. The repertoire holds fewer than 450,000 clones, 91% seen once, with less than 3.5% in the top ten. V lost 4 bases, J lost 9 bases, and 7 bases lay in between. The CDR3 is 11 residues long. The germline CDR1 and CDR2 sequences are SNHLY and FYNNEI.

This TCR came from a woman between 18 and 29 years old who had recovered from COVID-19. The rearrangement uses TRBV2 and TRBJ2-1; D unclear. The sequenced material came from peripheral blood. In nucleotides, the CDR3 is TGTGCCAGCAGTGTGTCGTTTGAGCAGTTCTTC. Translation gives CASSVSFEQFF.